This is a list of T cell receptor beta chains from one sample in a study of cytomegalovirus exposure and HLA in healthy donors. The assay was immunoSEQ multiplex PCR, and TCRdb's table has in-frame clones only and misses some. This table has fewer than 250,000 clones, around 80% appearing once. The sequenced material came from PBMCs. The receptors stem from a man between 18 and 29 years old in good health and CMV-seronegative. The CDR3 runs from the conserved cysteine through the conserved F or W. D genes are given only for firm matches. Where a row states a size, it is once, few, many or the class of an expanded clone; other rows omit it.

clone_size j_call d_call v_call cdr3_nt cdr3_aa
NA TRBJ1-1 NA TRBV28 TGTGCCAGCAGTTCTACCTACCTCTCGGGGGCTTTCTTT CASSSTYLSGAFF
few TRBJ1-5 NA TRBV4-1 TGCGCCAGCAGCAAGGGGACTCTAGGCAATCAGCCCCAGCATTTT CASSKGTLGNQPQHF
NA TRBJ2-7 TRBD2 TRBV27 TGTGCCAGCAACCCTCTAGCGGGAGACTCCTACGAGCAGTACTTC CASNPLAGDSYEQYF
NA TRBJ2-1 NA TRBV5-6 TGTGCCAGCAGCCGGTCGGATGAGCAGTTCTTC CASSRSDEQFF
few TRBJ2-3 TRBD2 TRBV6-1 TGTGCCAGCAGTGAACCCAGCGGGAGTACAGATACGCAGTATTTT CASSEPSGSTDTQYF
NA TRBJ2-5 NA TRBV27 TGTGCCAGCAGCAACAGGGCGCAAGAGACCCAGTACTTC CASSNRAQETQYF
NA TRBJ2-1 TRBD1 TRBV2 TGTGCCAGCAGTGTTGATAGGGGGCCCTACAATGAGCAGTTCTTC CASSVDRGPYNEQFF
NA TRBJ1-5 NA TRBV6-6 TGTGCCAGCACCAGAGGTTGGGACTCCAATCAGCCCCAGCATTTT CASTRGWDSNQPQHF
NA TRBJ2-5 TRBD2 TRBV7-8 TGCGCCGGAACCGAAGGACTAGCGGGAGCCCCGGGACAAGAGACCCAGTACTTC CAGTEGLAGAPGQETQYF
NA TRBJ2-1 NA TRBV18 TGTGCCAGCTCACGAGAGGAGGGCCCGATTAATGAGCAGTTCTTC CASSREEGPINEQFF
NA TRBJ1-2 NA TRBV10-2 TGCGCCAGCAGTGGCGGGGCAGGAGGGTATGGCTACACCTTC CASSGGAGGYGYTF
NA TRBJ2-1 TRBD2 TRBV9 TGTGCCAGCAGCGTAGCACTAGCGGGATACAATGAGCAGTTCTTC CASSVALAGYNEQFF
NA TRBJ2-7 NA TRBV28 TGTGCCAGCAGTCCCCCGGGACAAATGCCGACCTACGAGCAGTACTTC CASSPPGQMPTYEQYF
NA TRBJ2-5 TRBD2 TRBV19 TGTGCCAGGAGGACTAGCGGAGAAGAGACCCAGTACTTC CARRTSGEETQYF
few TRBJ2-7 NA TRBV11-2 TGTGCCAGCAGCGCCACGAGCTCCTACGAGCAGTACTTC CASSATSSYEQYF
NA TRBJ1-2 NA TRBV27 TGTGCCAGCAGTCTGACGGGTCTAGACTATGGCTACACCTTC CASSLTGLDYGYTF
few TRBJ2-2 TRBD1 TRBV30 TGTGCCCGACAGGGCGGTACCGGGGAGCTGTTTTTT CARQGGTGELFF
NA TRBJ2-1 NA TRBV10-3 TGTGCCATCAAGGAGGACAATGAGCAGTTCTTC CAIKEDNEQFF
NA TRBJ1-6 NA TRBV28 TGTGCCAGCAGTTTCCAATCACCCCTCCACTTT CASSFQSPLHF
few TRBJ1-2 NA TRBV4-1 TGCGCCAGCAGCCAAGATGATTCCGGGGTCTATGGCTACACCTTC CASSQDDSGVYGYTF
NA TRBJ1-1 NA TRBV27 TGTGCCAGCAGTTATGTGGGGGGAGAAACTGAAGCTTTCTTT CASSYVGGETEAFF
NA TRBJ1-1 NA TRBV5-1 TGCGCCAGCAGCTTGGCCGGTGGGACAAACGCCCTTCTGGCTTTCTTT CASSLAGGTNALLAFF
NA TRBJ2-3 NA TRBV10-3 TGTGCCATCAGTGAGACGACTAGCACAGATACGCAGTATTTT CAISETTSTDTQYF
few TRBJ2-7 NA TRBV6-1 TGTGCCAGCAGTGAAGGGGGCAGATCTATCTACGAGCAGTACTTC CASSEGGRSIYEQYF
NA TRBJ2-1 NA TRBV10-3 TGTGCCATCAGTGTGAATCTCGGCAATGAGCAGTTCTTC CAISVNLGNEQFF
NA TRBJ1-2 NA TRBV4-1 TGCGCCAGCAGCCAAGATATCGCAGGGGTCTATGGCTACACCTTC CASSQDIAGVYGYTF
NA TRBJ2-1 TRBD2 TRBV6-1 TGTGCCAGCAGTGCCACAGCGGGAGAGAGGGACAATGAGCAGTTCTTC CASSATAGERDNEQFF
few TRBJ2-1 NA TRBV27 TGTGCCAGCAGTTTGTATCAGCAGTTCTTC CASSLYQQFF
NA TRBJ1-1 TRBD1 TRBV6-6 TGTGCCAGCACCAACAGGGGGCTTAGCACTGAAGCTTTCTTT CASTNRGLSTEAFF
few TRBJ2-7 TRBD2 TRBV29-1 TGCAGCGTCGGCACCGGGACTAGCGGATACGAGCAGTACTTC CSVGTGTSGYEQYF
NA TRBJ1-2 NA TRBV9 TGTGCCAGCAGCCCCTTCACAGGGCCCCTCGGAGGCTACACCTTC CASSPFTGPLGGYTF
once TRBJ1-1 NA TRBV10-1 TGCGCCAGCAGCCGAGACACATCGAACACTGAAGCTTTCTTT CASSRDTSNTEAFF
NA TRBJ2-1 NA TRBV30 TGTGCCTGGAGTGCACGCCAGGCGAGCTCCTACAATGAGCAGTTCTTC CAWSARQASSYNEQFF
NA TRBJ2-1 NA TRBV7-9 TGTGCCAGCAGCATCTCCCGCGGGAACGATGAGCAGTTCTTC CASSISRGNDEQFF
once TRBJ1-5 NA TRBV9 TGTGCCAGCAGCGTAGGTAATGGGAGAGGACAGCCCCAGCATTTT CASSVGNGRGQPQHF
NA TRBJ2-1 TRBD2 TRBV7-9 TGTGCCAGCAGCCCGGTTTTAGGGCTAGCGGACTACAATGAGCAGTTCTTC CASSPVLGLADYNEQFF
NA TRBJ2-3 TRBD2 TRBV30 TGTGCCTGGAGCGGGAGGAGGGAGAGCACAGATACGCAGTATTTT CAWSGRRESTDTQYF
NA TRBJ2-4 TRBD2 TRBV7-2 TGTGCCAGCAGCCCCTCGGGGCCGGGGGGAGCCAAAAACATTCAGTACTTC CASSPSGPGGAKNIQYF
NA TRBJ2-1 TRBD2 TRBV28 TGTGCCAGCAGTTCTACCGGGACTAGCGGCAGACTACAATTCTTC CASSSTGTSGRLQFF
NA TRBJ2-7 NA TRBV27 TGTGCCAGCAGTTTATCGAGTGTAAACGCCGTTTACGAGCAGTACTTC CASSLSSVNAVYEQYF
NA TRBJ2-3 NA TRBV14 TGTGCCAGCAGCCAAGTAGCGACAGATACGCAGTATTTT CASSQVATDTQYF
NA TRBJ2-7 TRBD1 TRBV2 TGTGCCAGCCTCCGGGCAGGGGGCACAGAGCAGTACTTC CASLRAGGTEQYF